Presented here are 19 T cell receptor beta chains from one specimen sequenced in a study of blood T cells in healthy people across ages. The second PCR ran roughly 7 to 12 cycles with a sample-barcoded 5' primer and J-beta primers. From the 5' RACE reads, TCRdb called clonotypes with MiXCR, one entry per CDR3 protein. The sample consists of approximately 770,000 distinct CDR3 sequences, 58% of them appearing once. The specimen was blood. The receptors were sampled from a man under 40 in good health.

V is TRBV5-1 and J is TRBJ2-1; 7 bases are a match to TRBD1. The ends lost 4 bases at V and 5 bases at J; junction bases unmatched: 6. Germline CDR1 is SGHRS and CDR2 is YFSETQ. The CDR3 is 14 amino acids. The CDR3 protein is CASSVGDRDNEQFF. The CDR3 bases are TGCGCCAGCAGCGTGGGGGACAGAGACAATGAGCAGTTCTTC.

About this clonotype itself: Given a much more abundant clone one base away, this may be a read error. Likely a read error: the CDR3 ends without its conserved phenylalanine or tryptophan. This chain's CDR3 is CASSPQVGTDTQYS. The CDR3 region has the DNA TGTGCCAGCAGTCCACAGGTGGGCACAGATACGCAGTATTCT. The V and J genes are TRBV12-3 or TRBV12-4 and TRBJ2-3; possible D gene TRBD1, 5 bases. Trimming removed 5 bases from V and 1 base from J, with 10 bases in between. The CDR3 totals 14 residues.

This clonotype was found a few times. A read error may produce the germline difference seen at one junction end. The rearrangement uses TRBV4-1 and TRBJ2-4; 13 positions match TRBD2. The CDR3 extends over 17 amino acids. CDR1 and CDR2 (germline): MGHRA, YSYEKL. The CDR3 sequence is CASSQDPGTSGKDIQYF. DNA for the CDR3: TGTGCCAGCAGCCAAGACCCCGGGACTAGCGGGAAGGACATTCAGTACTTC.

V is TRBV5-1 and J is TRBJ2-5; D is undetermined. V shed 5 bases and J shed 2 bases, with 16 bases lying between them. CDR3 length equals 15 residues. Germline loops: CDR1 SGHRS, CDR2 YFSETQ. CDR3 in amino acids: CASRTTRYQQETQYF. The CDR3, as DNA: TGCGCCAGCAGAACGACTCGATATCAACAAGAGACCCAGTACTTC.

The V call is TRBV15, the J call TRBJ2-5; a possible D gene is TRBD2 (5 bases). The germline gives CDR1 LNHNV, CDR2 YYDKDF (reference sequence). V lost 6 bases and J lost 5, with 13 bases in between. The CDR3 consists of 13 residues. This CDR3 reads CATRDSLRETQYF. CDR3 DNA: TGTGCCACCAGGGACTCCCTCCGGGAGACCCAGTACTTC.

The table lists this clonotype with many counts. This chain connects TRBV7-2 to TRBJ2-3; D remains ambiguous. Trimming pared 5 bases from V and 4 bases from J, leaving 13 bases between. This CDR3 is 14 amino acids long. The germline gives CDR1 SGHTA, CDR2 FQGNSA. CDR3 DNA: TGTGCCAGCAGCCGCGGTTCAGGTTCAGATACGCAGTATTTT. This sequence encodes CASSRGSGSDTQYF.

This chain joins TRBV20-1 and TRBJ2-1, with a possible D match to TRBD2 (6 bases). Germline-derived CDR1 and CDR2 are DFQATT and SNEGSKA (reference sequence). This CDR3 has 15 residues. Trimming shortened V by 5 bases and J by 2 bases, and 16 bases separated the two germline ends. CDR3 sequence reads: CSAPTPGLAYNEQFF. CDR3 DNA: TGCAGTGCTCCTACACCGGGACTGGCCTACAATGAGCAGTTCTTC.

This clonotype has just one count. The chain is built from TRBV7-9 and TRBJ2-2; 7 bases fit TRBD2. The CDR3 length is 15 residues. Trimming at V came to 1 base and at J to 5 bases, leaving 4 bases not matched to a gene. Germline CDR1 and CDR2: SEHNR and FQNEAQ (reference sequence). The CDR3 DNA is TGTGCCAGCAGCTTAGGGGAGGGATTGACCGGGGAGCTGTTTTTT. This codes for CASSLGEGLTGELFF.

The J gene is TRBJ2-5, the V gene TRBV7-2; 10 bases are shared with TRBD1. The J call is uncertain, as TRBJ2-7 better fits the DNA end. The CDR3 length is 15 residues. CDR1 and CDR2 from the germline V gene are SGHTA and FQGNSA. Written as DNA, the CDR3 is TGTGCCAGCAGCTCCCCCGGGACAGGGGTGGGCGAGCAGTACTTC. This gives the protein CASSSPGTGVGEQYF.

V gene TRBV10-3 combines with J gene TRBJ2-7; possible D gene TRBD2, 6 bases. The CDR3 loop spans 13 amino acids. CDR1 and CDR2 from the germline V gene are ENHRY and SYGVKD. Trimming removed 9 bases at V and 0 bases at J, with 12 bases between. CDR3 sequence reads: CAMREASSYEQYF. The CDR3 coding sequence is TGTGCCATGAGGGAGGCTAGCTCCTACGAGCAGTACTTC.

The chain uses TRBV20-1 and TRBJ2-3; 12 positions agree with TRBD1. V shed 6 bases, J shed 4 bases, and the junction held 8 bases outside the gene matches. This CDR3 comprises 15 residues. The germline V gene has CDR1 DFQATT and CDR2 SNEGSKA (reference sequence). CDR3 nucleotide sequence: TGCAGTGCAGCTCTCCGGGACAGGGGGCCAGATACGCAGTATTTT. Its translation: CSAALRDRGPDTQYF.

J is TRBJ1-5 and V is TRBV29-1, with D possibly TRBD1 on 5 matching bases. The CDR3 has 14 residues. The V end lost 7 bases, the J end lost 11 bases, and 24 bases lay between the germline ends. In germline, CDR1 is SQVTM, CDR2 ANQGSEA. CDR3 nucleotides: TGCAGCGCCCGGGACGATAGAGTCCGGGGGGCCCAGCATTTT. It translates to CSARDDRVRGAQHF.

This clonotype was seen more than once but under ten times. V gene TRBV29-1 combines with J gene TRBJ2-7, with D tentatively TRBD2 (5 bases). The V end was cut by 7 bases, the J end by 3 bases, with 19 bases between. The CDR3 is made up of 14 amino acids. Germline V CDR1 and CDR2: SQVTM, ANQGSEA. DNA for the CDR3: TGCAGCGCCGCCGTGCCGGGATCCCTCTACGAGCAGTACTTC. This translates into CSAAVPGSLYEQYF.

Only a few counts were recorded for this clonotype. The rearrangement joins TRBV9 to TRBJ1-6; D unclear. Germline values: CDR1 SGDLS, CDR2 YYNGEE. V lost 3 bases, J lost 6 bases, and 13 bases lay in between. This CDR3 region has 15 residues. The CDR3 reads CASSATHRSNSPLHF. The CDR3 DNA reads as TGTGCCAGCAGCGCAACGCATAGGTCTAATTCACCCCTCCACTTT.

This clonotype was picked up a small number of times. V is TRBV20-1 and J is TRBJ2-7, with 7 bases fitting TRBD1. Germline V gene lookup returns CDR1 DFQATT and CDR2 SNEGSKA (reference sequence). Germline trimming cut 6 bases from V and 7 bases from J; bases unmatched to any gene: 18. This CDR3 has 15 residues. DNA of the CDR3: TGCAGTGCCAACCGGCAGGGTAGGGGGCAGGGGGAGCAGTACTTC. Protein product: CSANRQGRGQGEQYF.

The J gene is TRBJ2-5, the V gene TRBV13; TRBD2 aligns across 8 bases. This CDR3 is 14 amino acids long. The ends lost 3 bases at V and 5 bases at J; junction bases unmatched: 5. From germline, CDR1 is PRHDT and CDR2 FYEKMQ (reference sequence). The DNA for the CDR3 is TGTGCCAGCAGCTTCCGGACTAGCCGGGAGACCCAGTACTTC. Its protein product is CASSFRTSRETQYF.

The chain combines TRBV20-1 with TRBJ1-2, with a possible D match to TRBD1 (6 bases). CDR1 and CDR2 from the germline V gene are DFQATT and SNEGSKA (reference sequence). V shed 6 bases and J shed 4 bases, with 9 bases lying between them. The CDR3 is 11 amino acids. The CDR3 protein is CSAQTGYGYTF. The CDR3 coding sequence is TGCAGTGCACAGACAGGCTATGGCTACACCTTC.

The chain couples TRBV7-8 to TRBJ1-2; D call uncertain. CDR3 length: 12 amino acids. Germline V lookup: CDR1 SGHVS, CDR2 FQNEAQ. Trimming removed 1 base from V and 8 bases from J, with 8 bases in between. CDR3 sequence: CASSLDSPGYTF. CDR3 in DNA: TGTGCCAGCAGCTTAGATAGCCCCGGCTACACCTTC.

This chain links TRBV7-8 with TRBJ2-1, with no clear D. The CDR3 sequence is 13 residues long. V shed 6 bases and J shed 5 bases, with 11 bases lying between them. The germline gives CDR1 SGHVS, CDR2 FQNEAQ. The CDR3 loop is CASRLWSDNEQFF. CDR3 sequence (DNA): TGTGCCAGCAGACTCTGGTCGGACAATGAGCAGTTCTTC.